This record concerns one T cell receptor (beta chain) sequence. These data belong to a study of T cell changes during pregnancy in multiple sclerosis. Sequenced by immunoSEQ multiplex PCR; TCRdb stores in-frame clones only, minus some. This repertoire shows about 65,000 clones, around 92% found once; its top ten account for under 3.5%. This receptor was identified in a female donor in good health, enrolled as a control in a pregnancy study. The input for sequencing was CD8+ T cells from peripheral blood mononuclear cells, taken in the third trimester of pregnancy.

The CDR3 region is CASSSVRGEEQYF. The CDR3 DNA reads as TGTGCCAGCAGCTCGGTACGGGGGGAAGAGCAGTACTTC. The V gene is TRBV7-2, the J gene TRBJ2-7; TRBD2 agrees at 7 bases. The germline V gene has CDR1 SGHTA and CDR2 FQGNSA. Unmatched junction bases numbered 7, after V lost 4 bases and J lost 7 bases. CDR3 size: 13 residues.